This T cell receptor beta chain emerged from a study of CD8 T cells in ankylosing spondylitis. Study-level results: A TCR beta motif made of fewer than ten highly homologous variants seemed typical of ankylosing spondylitis blood.

This clonotype occurred many times. Its antigen is still unknown. TCRdb recomputed calls from the 5' RACE reads with MiXCR, one row per CDR3 protein. Of about 220,000 distinct CDR3 sequences listed, approximately 7.3% were seen once; the top ten hold 14%. The CDR3 extends over 13 amino acids. Germline V lookup: CDR1 SGHRS, CDR2 YFSETQ. Trimming stripped 0 bases from V and 4 bases from J, with 7 bases between. The chain carries TRBV5-1 and TRBJ1-2, with unresolved D. This sequence was found in a male donor with ankylosing spondylitis. Sample: blood, either unsorted or a sorted T cell fraction (not recorded which). CDR3 protein: CASSLGIGYGYTF. DNA for the CDR3: TGCGCCAGCAGCTTGGGAATAGGCTATGGCTACACCTTC.